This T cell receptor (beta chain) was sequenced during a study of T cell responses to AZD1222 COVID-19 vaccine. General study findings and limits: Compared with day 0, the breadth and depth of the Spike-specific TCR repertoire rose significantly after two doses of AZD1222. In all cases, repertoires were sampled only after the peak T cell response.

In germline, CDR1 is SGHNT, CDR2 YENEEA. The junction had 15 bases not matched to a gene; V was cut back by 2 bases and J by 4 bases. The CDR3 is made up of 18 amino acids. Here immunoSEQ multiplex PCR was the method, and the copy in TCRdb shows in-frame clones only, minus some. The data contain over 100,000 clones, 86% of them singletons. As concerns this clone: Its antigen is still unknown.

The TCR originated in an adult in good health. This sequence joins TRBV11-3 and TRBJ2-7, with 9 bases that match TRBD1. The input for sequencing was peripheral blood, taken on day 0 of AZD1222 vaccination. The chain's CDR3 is CASSLSGPGQGLAYEQYF. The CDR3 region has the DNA TGTGCCAGCAGCTTATCCGGCCCGGGACAGGGTCTGGCGTACGAGCAGTACTTC.